There are a few counts of the clone carrying this TCR beta chain. The V gene's germline CDR1 is SQVTM and CDR2 ANQGSEA. The CDR3 sequence is 15 residues long. Unmatched junction bases numbered 13, after V lost 6 bases and J lost 5 bases. The sample comes from a study of blood T cell repertoires in COVID-19. About the research overall: PBMCs, B-cell-depleted T cells, or T cells provided the cDNA or gDNA that made up the material.

All enrollees were about 18 to 100 years old and from 20 to 25 US areas. Sequencing used immunoSEQ multiplex PCR; TCRdb keeps in-frame clones, though not all of them. The sample has 130,000 or so clones; about 80% are singletons. Sequencing input: PBMCs or T cells enriched from blood (not recorded which). The genes are TRBV29-1 and TRBJ1-5; 7 nucleotides align to TRBD1. This TCR derives from a man aged 35 to 55 with acute COVID-19. DNA for the CDR3: TGCAGCGTCCGGGGTACAGGGGCCTCGGATCAGCCCCAGCATTTT. This sequence encodes CSVRGTGASDQPQHF.